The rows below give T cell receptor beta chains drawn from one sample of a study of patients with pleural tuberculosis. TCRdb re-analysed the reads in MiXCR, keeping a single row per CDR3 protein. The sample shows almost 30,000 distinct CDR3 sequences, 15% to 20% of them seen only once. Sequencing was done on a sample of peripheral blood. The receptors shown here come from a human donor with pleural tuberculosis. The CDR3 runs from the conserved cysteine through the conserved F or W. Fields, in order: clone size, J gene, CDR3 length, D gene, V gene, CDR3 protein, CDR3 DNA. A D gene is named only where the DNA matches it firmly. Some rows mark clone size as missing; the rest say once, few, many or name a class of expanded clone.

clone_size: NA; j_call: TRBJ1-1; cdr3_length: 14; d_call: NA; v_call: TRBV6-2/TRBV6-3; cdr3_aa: CASSFIGGNTEAFF; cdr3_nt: TGTGCCAGCAGTTTCATTGGGGGTAACACTGAAGCTTTCTTT
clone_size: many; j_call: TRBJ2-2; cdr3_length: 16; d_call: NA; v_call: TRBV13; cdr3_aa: CASSSSFGGRTGELFF; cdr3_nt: TGTGCCAGCAGCTCCTCCTTCGGGGGGCGGACCGGGGAGCTGTTTTTT
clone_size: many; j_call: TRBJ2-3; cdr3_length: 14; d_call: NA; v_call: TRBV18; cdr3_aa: CASSPNEIYDTQYF; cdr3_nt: TGTGCCAGCTCACCGAACGAGATTTATGATACGCAGTATTTT
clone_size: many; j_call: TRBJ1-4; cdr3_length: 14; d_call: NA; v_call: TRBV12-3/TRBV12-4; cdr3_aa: CASSFRDLEEKLFF; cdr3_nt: TGTGCCAGCAGTTTTAGGGATCTTGAAGAAAAACTGTTTTTT
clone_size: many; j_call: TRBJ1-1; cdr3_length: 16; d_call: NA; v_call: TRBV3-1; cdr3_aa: CASSQDGSLVNTEAFF; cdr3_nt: TGTGCCAGCAGCCAAGATGGGAGTCTAGTGAACACTGAAGCTTTCTTT
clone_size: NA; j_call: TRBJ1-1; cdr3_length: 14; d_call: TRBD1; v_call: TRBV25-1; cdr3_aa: CASRGGQGDPEAFF; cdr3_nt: TGTGCCAGCAGGGGGGGACAGGGGGACCCGGAAGCTTTCTTT
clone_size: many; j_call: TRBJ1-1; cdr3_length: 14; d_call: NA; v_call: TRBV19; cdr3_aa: CASNWLKMNTEAFF; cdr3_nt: TGTGCCAGTAATTGGCTCAAGATGAACACTGAAGCTTTCTTT
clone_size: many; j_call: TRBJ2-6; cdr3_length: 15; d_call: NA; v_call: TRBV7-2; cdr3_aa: CASSLGVSGANVLTF; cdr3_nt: TGTGCCAGCAGTTTAGGTGTCTCTGGGGCCAACGTCCTGACTTTC
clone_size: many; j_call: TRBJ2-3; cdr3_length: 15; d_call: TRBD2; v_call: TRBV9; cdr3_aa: CASSASGRATDTQYF; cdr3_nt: TGTGCCAGCAGCGCTAGCGGGAGGGCCACAGATACGCAGTATTTT
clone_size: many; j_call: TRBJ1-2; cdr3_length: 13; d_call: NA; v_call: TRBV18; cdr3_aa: CASSQRGDYSYTF; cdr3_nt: TGTGCCAGCTCACAGAGGGGGGACTACAGCTACACCTTC
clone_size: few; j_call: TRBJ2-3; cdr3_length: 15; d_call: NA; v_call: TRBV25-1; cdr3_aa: CDGSETGMGTDTQYF; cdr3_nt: TGTGACGGCAGTGAAACAGGGATGGGCACAGATACGCAGTATTTT
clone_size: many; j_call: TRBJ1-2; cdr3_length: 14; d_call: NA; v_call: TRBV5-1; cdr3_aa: CASSFDGNVYGYTF; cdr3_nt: TGCGCCAGCAGCTTCGACGGAAACGTTTATGGCTACACCTTC
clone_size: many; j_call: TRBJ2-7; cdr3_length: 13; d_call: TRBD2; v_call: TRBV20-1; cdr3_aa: CSASGGASNEQYF; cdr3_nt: TGCAGTGCTAGCGGGGGGGCCAGCAACGAGCAGTACTTC
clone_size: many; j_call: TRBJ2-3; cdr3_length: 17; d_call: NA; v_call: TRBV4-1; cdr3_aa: CASSQDRGSSLSDTQYF; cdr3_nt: TGCGCCAGCAGCCAAGATAGAGGAAGTTCTTTGAGCGATACGCAGTATTTT
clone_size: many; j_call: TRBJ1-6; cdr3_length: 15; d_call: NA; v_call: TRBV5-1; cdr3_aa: CASSPLVGEKNTLHF; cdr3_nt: TGCGCCAGCAGCCCCTTGGTTGGGGAAAAAAACACCCTCCACTTT
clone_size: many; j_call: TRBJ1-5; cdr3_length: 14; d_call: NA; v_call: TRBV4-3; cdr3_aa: CASSQDSRGGPQHF; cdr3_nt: TGCGCCAGCAGCCAAGACAGTCGGGGGGGGCCCCAGCATTTT
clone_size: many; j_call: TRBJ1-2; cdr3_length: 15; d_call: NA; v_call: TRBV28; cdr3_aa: CASSFPPEGNYGYTF; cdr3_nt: TGTGCCAGCAGTTTCCCCCCCGAGGGGAACTATGGCTACACCTTC
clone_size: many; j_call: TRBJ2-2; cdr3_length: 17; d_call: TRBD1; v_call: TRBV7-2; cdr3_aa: CASSPYLTGGAAGELFF; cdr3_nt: TGTGCCAGCAGCCCCTACCTCACAGGGGGCGCCGCCGGGGAGCTGTTTTTT
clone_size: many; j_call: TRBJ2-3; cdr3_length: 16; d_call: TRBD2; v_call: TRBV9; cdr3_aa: CASSEGLAGSPTGQYF; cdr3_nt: TGTGCCAGCAGCGAAGGACTAGCGGGATCCCCCACGGGGCAGTATTTT
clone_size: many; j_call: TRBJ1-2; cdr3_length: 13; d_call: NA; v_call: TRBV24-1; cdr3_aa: CATSAHGRRGYTF; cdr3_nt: TGTGCCACCAGTGCCCACGGACGCCGAGGCTACACCTTC
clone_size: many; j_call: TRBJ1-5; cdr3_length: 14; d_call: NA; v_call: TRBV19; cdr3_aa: CASIPAWPGQPQHF; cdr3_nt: TGTGCCAGTATCCCAGCCTGGCCGGGACAGCCCCAGCATTTT
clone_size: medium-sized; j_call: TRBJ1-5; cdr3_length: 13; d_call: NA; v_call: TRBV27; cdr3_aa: CASSLFARQPQHF; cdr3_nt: TGTGCCAGCAGTTTATTTGCCAGGCAGCCCCAGCATTTT
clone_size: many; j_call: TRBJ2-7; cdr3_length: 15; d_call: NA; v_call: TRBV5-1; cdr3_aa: CASGLGGKPPYEQYF; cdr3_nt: TGCGCCAGCGGGCTTGGAGGGAAACCTCCCTACGAGCAGTACTTC
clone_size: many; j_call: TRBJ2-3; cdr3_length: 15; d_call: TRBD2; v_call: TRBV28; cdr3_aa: CASSSGAGGPDTQYF; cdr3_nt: TGTGCCAGCAGTTCGGGAGCGGGAGGCCCAGATACGCAGTATTTT
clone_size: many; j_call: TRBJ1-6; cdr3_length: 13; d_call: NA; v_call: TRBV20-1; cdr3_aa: CSARDRNNSPLHF; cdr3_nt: TGCAGTGCTCGGGACCGCAATAATTCACCCCTCCACTTT
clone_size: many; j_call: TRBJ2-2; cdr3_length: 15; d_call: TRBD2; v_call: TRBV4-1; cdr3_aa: CASSQDPGGTGELFF; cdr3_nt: TGCGCCAGCAGCCAAGATCCGGGGGGCACCGGGGAGCTGTTTTTT
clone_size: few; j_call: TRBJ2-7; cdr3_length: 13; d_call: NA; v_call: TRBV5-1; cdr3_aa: CASSSTHGAEQYF; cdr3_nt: TGCGCCAGCAGCTCAACCCACGGGGCCGAGCAGTACTTC
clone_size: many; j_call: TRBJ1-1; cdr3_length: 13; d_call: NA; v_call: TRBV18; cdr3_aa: CASSPIGLTEAFF; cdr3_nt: TGTGCCAGCTCACCAATAGGACTCACTGAAGCTTTCTTT
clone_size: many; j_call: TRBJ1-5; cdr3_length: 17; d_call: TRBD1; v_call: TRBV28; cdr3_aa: CASNPPRTGISNQPQHF; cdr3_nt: TGTGCCAGCAACCCTCCCAGGACAGGGATTAGCAATCAGCCCCAGCATTTT
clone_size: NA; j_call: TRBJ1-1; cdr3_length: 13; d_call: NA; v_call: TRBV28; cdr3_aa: CASGPQYDMTASF; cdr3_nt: TGTGCCAGCGGGCCCCAATATGATATGACAGCTTCCTTT